This TCR beta chain was retrieved from a study of PD-L1 blockade in urothelial cancer. Clones were sequenced by immunoSEQ multiplex PCR, and TCRdb holds only the in-frame ones, with some missing. The data contain some 57,000 clones, around four fifths of them singletons. Time point denoted: pretreatment peripheral blood. The CDR3 totals 15 residues. The germline V and J ends were trimmed by 4 bases and 0 bases, with 11 bases remaining between them. Looked up from germline, CDR1 is SGDLS and CDR2 is YYNGEE. Sequenced material: PBMCs, taken around atezolizumab (anti-PD-L1) treatment. This chain links TRBV9 with TRBJ2-1, with D possibly matching TRBD2 (6 bases). The source of this sequence is a man aged 50 or older with urothelial cancer. CDR3 sequence reads: CASSRAGGSYNEQFF. The CDR3 bases are TGTGCCAGCAGCAGAGCCGGGGGCTCCTACAATGAGCAGTTCTTC.